Given below is one T cell receptor (beta chain) in context. No antigen is known for it. All patients relapsed after autologous stem cell transplantation, and brentuximab vedotin exposure varied. The data originate from a study of PD-1 blockade in classical Hodgkin lymphoma. Study background: A 3 mg/kg intravenous dose of nivolumab was received by patients every 2 weeks.

Profiled with immunoSEQ multiplex PCR; TCRdb holds only in-frame clones, not every one. Counted here are about 150,000 clones, about 78% occurring once; the ten biggest clones make up 7% to 9.5%. Deletions cut 5 bases from V and 0 bases from J, with 11 bases between. This CDR3 spans 14 amino acids. The germline CDR1 and CDR2 sequences are LNHDA and SQIVND (reference sequence). Findings and limits, study-wide: CD4+ TCR diversity, unlike CD8+, climbed significantly by C4D1. Newly diagnosed patients and complete responders had comparable diversity at baseline.

The receptor was derived from a human donor with classical Hodgkin lymphoma. The chain carries TRBV19 and TRBJ2-7, with no clear D. Source: peripheral blood mononuclear cells (PBMCs), taken before the second cycle of nivolumab. This chain's CDR3 is CASSLRRNSYEQYF. The CDR3 DNA reads TGTGCCAGTAGTCTCAGACGAAACTCCTACGAGCAGTACTTC.